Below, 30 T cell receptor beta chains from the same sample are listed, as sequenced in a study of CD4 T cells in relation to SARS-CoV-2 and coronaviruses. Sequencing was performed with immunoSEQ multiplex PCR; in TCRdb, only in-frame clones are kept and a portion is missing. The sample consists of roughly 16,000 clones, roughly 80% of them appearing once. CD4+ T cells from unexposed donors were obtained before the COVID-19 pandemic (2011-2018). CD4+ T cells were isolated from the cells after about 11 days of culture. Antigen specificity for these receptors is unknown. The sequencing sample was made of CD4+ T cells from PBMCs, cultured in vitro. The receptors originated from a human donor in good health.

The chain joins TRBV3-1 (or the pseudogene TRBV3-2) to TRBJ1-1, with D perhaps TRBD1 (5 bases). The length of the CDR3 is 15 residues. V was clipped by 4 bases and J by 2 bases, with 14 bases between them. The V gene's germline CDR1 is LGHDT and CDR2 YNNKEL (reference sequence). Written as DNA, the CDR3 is TGTGCCAGCAGCCCCATGGGACGGGGAAACACTGAAGCTTTCTTT. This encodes CASSPMGRGNTEAFF.

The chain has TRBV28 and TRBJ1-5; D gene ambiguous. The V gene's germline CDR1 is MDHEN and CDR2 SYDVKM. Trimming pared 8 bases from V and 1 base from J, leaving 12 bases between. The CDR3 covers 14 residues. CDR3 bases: TGTGCCAGCCTTAATGTTTACAGCAATCAGCCCCAGCATTTT. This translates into CASLNVYSNQPQHF.

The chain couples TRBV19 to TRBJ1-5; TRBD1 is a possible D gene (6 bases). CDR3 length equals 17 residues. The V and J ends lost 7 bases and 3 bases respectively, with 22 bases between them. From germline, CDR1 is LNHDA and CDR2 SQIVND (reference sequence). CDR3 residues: CASTFFPLTGNNQPQHF. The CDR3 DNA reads TGTGCCAGTACCTTCTTCCCCCTTACAGGGAACAATCAGCCCCAGCATTTT.

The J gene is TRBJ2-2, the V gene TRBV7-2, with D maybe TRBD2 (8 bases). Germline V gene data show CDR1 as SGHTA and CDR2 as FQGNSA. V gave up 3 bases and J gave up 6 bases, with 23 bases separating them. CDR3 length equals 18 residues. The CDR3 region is CASSLWGTGRGPAGELFF. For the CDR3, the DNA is TGTGCCAGCAGCTTGTGGGGGACCGGGAGGGGGCCGGCCGGGGAGCTGTTTTTT.

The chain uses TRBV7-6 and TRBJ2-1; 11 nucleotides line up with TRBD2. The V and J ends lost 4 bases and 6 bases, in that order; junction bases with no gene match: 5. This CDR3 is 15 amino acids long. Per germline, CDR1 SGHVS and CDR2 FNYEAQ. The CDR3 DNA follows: TGTGCCAGCAGCTCGGGACTAGCGGAGACCAATGAGCAGTTCTTC. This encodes CASSSGLAETNEQFF.

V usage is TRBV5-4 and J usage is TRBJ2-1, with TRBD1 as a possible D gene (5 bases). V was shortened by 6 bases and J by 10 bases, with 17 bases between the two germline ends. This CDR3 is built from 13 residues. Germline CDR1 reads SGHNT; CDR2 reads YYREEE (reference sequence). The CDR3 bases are TGTGCCAGCAACTCCTGGGGCCAGGTAGAGCAGTTCTTC. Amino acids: CASNSWGQVEQFF.

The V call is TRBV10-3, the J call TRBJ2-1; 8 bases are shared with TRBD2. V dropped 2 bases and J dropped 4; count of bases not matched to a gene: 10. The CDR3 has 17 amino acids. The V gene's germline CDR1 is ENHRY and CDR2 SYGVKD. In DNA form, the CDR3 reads TGTGCCATCAGTGAGATCCCACAGGCTAGCGGGTACAATGAGCAGTTCTTC. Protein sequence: CAISEIPQASGYNEQFF.

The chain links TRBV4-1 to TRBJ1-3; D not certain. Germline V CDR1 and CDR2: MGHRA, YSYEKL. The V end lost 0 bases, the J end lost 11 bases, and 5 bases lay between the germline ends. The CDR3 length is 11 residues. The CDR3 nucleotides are TGCGCCAGCAGCCAAGATCACGCCATATATTTT. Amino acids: CASSQDHAIYF.

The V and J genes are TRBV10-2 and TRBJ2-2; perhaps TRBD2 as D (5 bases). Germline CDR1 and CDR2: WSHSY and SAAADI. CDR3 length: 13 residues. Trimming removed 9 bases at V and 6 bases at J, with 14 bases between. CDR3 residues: CASIRGWSGELFF. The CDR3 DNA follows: TGCGCCAGTATACGGGGTTGGTCCGGGGAGCTGTTTTTT.

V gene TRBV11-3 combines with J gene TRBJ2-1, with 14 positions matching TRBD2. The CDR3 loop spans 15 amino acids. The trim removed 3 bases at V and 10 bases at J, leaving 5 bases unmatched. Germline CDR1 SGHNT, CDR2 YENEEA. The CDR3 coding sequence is TGTGCCAGCAGCTTGGGACTAGCGGGAGTGGGAGAGCAGTTCTTC. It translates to CASSLGLAGVGEQFF.

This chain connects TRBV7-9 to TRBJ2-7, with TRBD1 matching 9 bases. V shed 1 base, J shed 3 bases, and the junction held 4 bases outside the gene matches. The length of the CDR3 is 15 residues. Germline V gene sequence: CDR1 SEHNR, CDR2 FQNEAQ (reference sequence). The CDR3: CASSLGTGVSYEQYF. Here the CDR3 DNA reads TGTGCCAGCAGCTTAGGGACAGGGGTAAGCTACGAGCAGTACTTC.

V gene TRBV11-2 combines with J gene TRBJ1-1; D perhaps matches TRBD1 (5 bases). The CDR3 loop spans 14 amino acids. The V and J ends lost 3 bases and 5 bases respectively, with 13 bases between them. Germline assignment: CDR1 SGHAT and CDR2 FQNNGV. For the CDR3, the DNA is TGTGCCAGCAGCTTGTCCGGGGGGATTACTGAAGCTTTCTTT. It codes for CASSLSGGITEAFF.

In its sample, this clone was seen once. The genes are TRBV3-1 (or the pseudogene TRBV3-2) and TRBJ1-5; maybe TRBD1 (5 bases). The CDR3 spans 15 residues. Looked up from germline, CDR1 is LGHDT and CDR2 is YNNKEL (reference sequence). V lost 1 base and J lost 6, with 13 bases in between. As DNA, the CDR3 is TGTGCCAGCAGCCAAGTTGGGGGATCGGGTCAGCCCCAGCATTTT. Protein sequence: CASSQVGGSGQPQHF.

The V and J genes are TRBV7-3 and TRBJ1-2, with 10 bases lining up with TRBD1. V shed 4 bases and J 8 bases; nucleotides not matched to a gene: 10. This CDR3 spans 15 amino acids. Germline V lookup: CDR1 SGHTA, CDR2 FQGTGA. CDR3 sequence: CASSSNPGTGVGYTF. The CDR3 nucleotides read TGTGCCAGCAGCTCGAACCCCGGGACAGGGGTAGGCTACACCTTC.

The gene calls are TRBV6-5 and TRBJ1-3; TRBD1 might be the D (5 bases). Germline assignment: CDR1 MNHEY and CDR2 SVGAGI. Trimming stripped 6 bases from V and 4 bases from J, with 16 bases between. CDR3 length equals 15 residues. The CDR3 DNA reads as TGTGCCAGCAGCTCCCAACAGGTTCCGGGAAACACCATATATTTT. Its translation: CASSSQQVPGNTIYF.

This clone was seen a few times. CDR3 in amino acids: CAWTPSGTGVSSSYNSPLHF. The DNA for the CDR3 is TGTGCCTGGACTCCCTCCGGGACAGGGGTCTCTAGCTCCTATAATTCACCCCTCCACTTT. V and J are TRBV30 and TRBJ1-6; 10 bases align to TRBD1. J lost 0 bases, V lost 4 bases, and 15 bases had no gene match. The germline V gene has CDR1 GTSNPN and CDR2 SVGIG (reference sequence). The CDR3 runs 20 residues. The whole variable domain, remainder taken from reference TRBV30 and TRBJ1-6, is SQTIHQWPATLVQPVGSPLSLECTVEGTSNPNLYWYRQAAGRGLQLLFYSVGIGQISSEVPQNLSASRPQDRQFILSSKKLLLSDSGFYLCAWTPSGTGVSSSYNSPLHFGNGTRLTVT.

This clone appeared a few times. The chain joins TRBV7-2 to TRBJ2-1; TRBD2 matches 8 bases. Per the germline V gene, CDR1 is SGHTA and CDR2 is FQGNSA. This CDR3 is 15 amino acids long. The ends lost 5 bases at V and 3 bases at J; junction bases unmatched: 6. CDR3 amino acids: CASSTQAGVYNEQFF. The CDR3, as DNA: TGTGCCAGCAGCACTCAAGCGGGAGTCTACAATGAGCAGTTCTTC.

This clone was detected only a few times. The CDR3 nucleotides are TGTGCCAGCAGTGACCGACATAATTCACCCCTCCACTTT. It translates to CASSDRHNSPLHF. The chain links TRBV2 to TRBJ1-6; D unresolved. V was shortened by 3 bases and J by 5 bases, with 5 bases between the two germline ends. CDR1 and CDR2 (germline): SNHLY, FYNNEI. The length of the CDR3 is 13 residues.

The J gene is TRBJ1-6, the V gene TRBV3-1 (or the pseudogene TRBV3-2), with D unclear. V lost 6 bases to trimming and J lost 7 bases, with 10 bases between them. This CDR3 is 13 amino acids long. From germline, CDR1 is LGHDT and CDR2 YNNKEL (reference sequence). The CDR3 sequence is CASSQLNNSPLHF. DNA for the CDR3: TGTGCCAGCAGTCAGCTGAACAATTCACCCCTCCACTTT.

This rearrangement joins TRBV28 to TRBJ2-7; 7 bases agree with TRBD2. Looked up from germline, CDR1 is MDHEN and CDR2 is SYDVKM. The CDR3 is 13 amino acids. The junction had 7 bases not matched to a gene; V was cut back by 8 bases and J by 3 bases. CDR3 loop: CASPWGGCYEQYF. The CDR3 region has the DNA TGTGCCAGCCCTTGGGGGGGGTGCTACGAGCAGTACTTC.

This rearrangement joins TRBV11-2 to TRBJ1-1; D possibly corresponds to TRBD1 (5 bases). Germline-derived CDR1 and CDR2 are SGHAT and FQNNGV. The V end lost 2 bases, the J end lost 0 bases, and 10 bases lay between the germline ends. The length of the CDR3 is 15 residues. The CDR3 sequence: CASSLFLDMNTEAFF. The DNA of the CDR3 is TGTGCCAGCAGCTTATTTCTGGACATGAACACTGAAGCTTTCTTT.

The CDR3 bases are TGTGCCAGCAGTGAAGCGTCCGTTCGCCGGGGCGAGCAGTACTTC. Protein product: CASSEASVRRGEQYF. V is TRBV6-1 and J is TRBJ2-7, with D possibly matching TRBD2 (5 bases). From germline, CDR1 is MNHNS and CDR2 SASEGT. Between the trimmed V and J ends, which lost 0 bases and 6 bases, there was a span of 15 bases. The CDR3 is 15 residues long.

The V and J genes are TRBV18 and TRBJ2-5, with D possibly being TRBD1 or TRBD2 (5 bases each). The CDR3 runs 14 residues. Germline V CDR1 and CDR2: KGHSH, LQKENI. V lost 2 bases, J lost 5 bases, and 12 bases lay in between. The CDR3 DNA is TGTGCCAGCTCACCATCTCCATGGGGGGAGACCCAGTACTTC. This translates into CASSPSPWGETQYF.

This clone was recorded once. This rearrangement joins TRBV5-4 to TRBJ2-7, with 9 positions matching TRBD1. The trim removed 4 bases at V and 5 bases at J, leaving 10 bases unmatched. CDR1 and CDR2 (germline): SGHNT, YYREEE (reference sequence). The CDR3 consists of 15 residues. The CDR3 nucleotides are TGTGCCAGCAGCAAGGCCGGGACAGGGCCCCACGAGCAGTACTTC. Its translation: CASSKAGTGPHEQYF.

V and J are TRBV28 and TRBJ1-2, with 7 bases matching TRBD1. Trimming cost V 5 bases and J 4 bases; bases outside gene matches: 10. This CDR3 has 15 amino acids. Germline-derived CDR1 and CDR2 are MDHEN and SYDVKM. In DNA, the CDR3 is TGTGCCAGCAGTCCCTACGTACAGGGGCCCTATGGCTACACCTTC. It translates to CASSPYVQGPYGYTF.

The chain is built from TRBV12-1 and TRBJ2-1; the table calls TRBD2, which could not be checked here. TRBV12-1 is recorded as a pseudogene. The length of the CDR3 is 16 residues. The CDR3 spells CASPTTRASGTSEQFF. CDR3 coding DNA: TGTGCCAGCCCTACGACGAGGGCTAGCGGGACAAGTGAGCAGTTCTTC.

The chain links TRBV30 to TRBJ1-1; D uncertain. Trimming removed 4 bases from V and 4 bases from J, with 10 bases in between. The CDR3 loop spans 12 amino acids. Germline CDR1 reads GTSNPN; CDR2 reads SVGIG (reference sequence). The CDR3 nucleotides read TGTGCCTGGAACCGGGGTGGCACTGAAGCTTTCTTT. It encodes CAWNRGGTEAFF.

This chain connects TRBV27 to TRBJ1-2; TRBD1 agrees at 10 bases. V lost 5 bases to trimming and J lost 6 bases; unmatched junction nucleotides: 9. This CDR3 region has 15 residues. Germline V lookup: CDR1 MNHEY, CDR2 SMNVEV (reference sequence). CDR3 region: CASSKLDRGRHGYTF. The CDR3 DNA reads TGTGCCAGCAGTAAGCTGGACAGGGGGAGGCATGGCTACACCTTC.

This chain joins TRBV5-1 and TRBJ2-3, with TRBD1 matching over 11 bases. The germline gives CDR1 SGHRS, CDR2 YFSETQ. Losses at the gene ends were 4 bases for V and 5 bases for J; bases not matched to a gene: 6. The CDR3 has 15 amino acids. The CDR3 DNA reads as TGCGCCAGCAGCCTTCCCGGGACAGGGGGAGATACGCAGTATTTT. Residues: CASSLPGTGGDTQYF.

In nucleotides, the CDR3 is TGTGCCATCAGTGATCCGCGGGAACCAGATACGCAGTATTTT. Translation gives CAISDPREPDTQYF. This chain links TRBV10-3 with TRBJ2-3, with a weak D call TRBD2 (6 bases). The CDR3 consists of 14 residues. V was trimmed by 3 bases and J by 4 bases, leaving 11 bases between them. From germline, CDR1 is ENHRY and CDR2 SYGVKD.